This TCR beta chain originates from a study of CD8+CD57+ T cells in acquired aplastic anemia. Across the study: Across the sorted CD4+ and CD8+ cells, DNA amounts averaged approximately 3 ug.

Those patients picked for sequencing had displayed CD8+CD57+ cell expansion on flow cytometry. All participating patients were living with severe acquired aplastic anemia. This clonotype was recorded many times. Trimming cost V 4 bases and J 5 bases, with 17 bases left between them. CDR3 length: 16 residues. CDR1 is SEHNR, CDR2 FQNEAQ, per germline (reference sequence). Template material for TCR beta VDJ and CDR3 profiling consisted of genomic DNA. Each CDR3 protein is one row after TCRdb ran MiXCR on the reads. The sample comprises 200,000 or so distinct CDR3 sequences, about half of which are singletons, and roughly 21% rests with the top ten.

The receptor was derived from a human donor with aplastic anemia. Sequenced input: sorted CD4+, CD8+, or CD8+CD57+ T cells (not recorded which) from PBMCs. V gene TRBV7-9 combines with J gene TRBJ1-4, with unresolved D. The CDR3 coding sequence is TGTGCCAGCAGCTACACCCTCGTTGAGGGAAATGAAAAACTGTTTTTT. Translation gives CASSYTLVEGNEKLFF.